These T cell receptor beta chains were read from a single sample in a study of somatic mutations in cytotoxic T cells in rheumatoid arthritis. Profiling relied on immunoSEQ multiplex PCR, and the TCRdb table lists in-frame clones only, not all of them. The sample records some 14,000 clones, more than 70% being singletons. Source material: CD8+ T cells sorted from blood. Source of these receptors: an adult with rheumatoid arthritis. The CDR3 runs from the conserved cysteine through the conserved F or W. Size is stated for part of the rows, as once, few or many counts, or as a class when the clone is expanded.

J gene | clone size | V gene | CDR3 protein
TRBJ2-1 | - | TRBV13 | CASSLADNEQFF
TRBJ2-1 | - | TRBV29-1 | CSVTTGGFYNEQFF
TRBJ2-7 | - | TRBV6-1 | CASSPFRGPSYEQYF
TRBJ2-1 | - | TRBV4-2 | CASSQLTSGGTSYNEQFF
TRBJ2-7 | - | TRBV5-4 | CASSFLGRGNSYEQYF
TRBJ2-7 | - | TRBV5-5 | CASSLAAGSYEQYF
TRBJ2-3 | - | TRBV5-4 | CASSLTLDTQYF
TRBJ1-5 | few | TRBV27 | CASRPGTDNQPQHF
TRBJ2-1 | - | TRBV7-8 | CASSLVLLGSTTYNEQFF
TRBJ2-1 | - | TRBV11-1 | CASSLGSYNEQFF
TRBJ2-3 | - | TRBV10-3 | CAISEIAEITDTQYF
TRBJ2-2 | - | TRBV16 | CASGQRTVPGELFF
TRBJ2-3 | - | TRBV9 | CASSVVRATDTQYF
TRBJ1-1 | - | TRBV7-8 | CASSLWGGGLNTEAFF
TRBJ2-7 | - | TRBV2 | CASSETRGRSYEQYF
TRBJ2-3 | once | TRBV5-4 | CASSLGAAVAGSTDTQYF
TRBJ2-7 | - | TRBV7-9 | CASTDVGLAYEQYF
TRBJ2-7 | once | TRBV7-9 | CASENRDNYEQYF
TRBJ2-3 | - | TRBV6-1 | CASTLMGGTDTQYF
TRBJ2-5 | - | TRBV21-1 | CASPAWTVETQYF
TRBJ1-1 | - | TRBV4-1 | CASSHYPGTGGLGAFF
TRBJ1-6 | - | TRBV30 | CAWSLGQAINSPLHF
TRBJ2-1 | - | TRBV7-6 | CASSLASGSVLGQFF
TRBJ2-7 | - | TRBV6-1 | CASSDELAGGYEQYF
TRBJ1-2 | - | TRBV6-1 | CASGDRVSYGYTF
TRBJ2-5 | - | TRBV28 | CASRAGTSGQETQYF
TRBJ2-2 | - | TRBV10-2 | CASSGTSVGELFF
TRBJ2-5 | - | TRBV5-1 | CASTILGGDKETQYF
TRBJ1-1 | - | TRBV9 | CASSVGQGATEAFF
TRBJ2-7 | - | TRBV18 | CASSPEGSISYEQYF
TRBJ1-1 | - | TRBV2 | CARVQGGNTEAFF
TRBJ2-5 | - | TRBV6-4 | CASSDSRVRGFKEQETQYF
TRBJ1-6 | - | TRBV7-6 | CASSRTGFHNSPLHF
TRBJ1-2 | once | TRBV15 | CATSRDVGLPPYGYTF
TRBJ2-3 | - | TRBV19 | CASSIRQNTDTQYF